One sample yielded the 8 T cell receptor beta chains listed below, sequenced in a study of cytomegalovirus exposure and HLA in healthy donors. In the PCR, 60 Vbeta and 13 Jbeta primers were used. Profiled with immunoSEQ multiplex PCR; TCRdb holds only in-frame clones, not every one. The table shows approximately 110,000 clones, with around three quarters occurring only once. Sequenced input: PBMCs. These receptors were taken from a female donor in good health and CMV-seropositive.

The chain links TRBV5-1 to TRBJ2-7, with D perhaps matching TRBD2 (6 bases). Germline V gene data show CDR1 as SGHRS and CDR2 as YFSETQ. Between the trimmed V and J ends, which lost 4 bases and 7 bases, there was a span of 18 bases. The length of the CDR3 is 14 residues. This chain's CDR3 is CASSEAGTYVEQYF. The CDR3 nucleotides read TGCGCCAGCAGCGAGGCGGGGACGTACGTGGAGCAGTACTTC.

This clone was counted between two and nine times. The chain carries TRBV28 and TRBJ1-2, with D tentatively TRBD1 (5 bases). The CDR3 has 11 amino acids. Trimming left V 7 bases short and J 8 bases short, with 11 bases between. The germline V gene encodes CDR1 MDHEN and CDR2 SYDVKM. The CDR3 sequence is CASTTGFGYTF. As DNA, the CDR3 is TGTGCCAGCACAACAGGATTCGGCTACACCTTC.

This rearrangement joins TRBV6-5 to TRBJ1-2, with D perhaps matching TRBD1 (6 bases). Looked up from germline, CDR1 is MNHEY and CDR2 is SVGAGI. This CDR3 is built from 16 residues. Between the trimmed V and J ends, which lost 4 bases and 0 bases, there was a span of 15 bases. CDR3 sequence (DNA): TGTGCCAGCAGTTTCCTTGGGGGGGGCCCTAACTATGGCTACACCTTC. It encodes CASSFLGGGPNYGYTF.

This clone was seen a single time. Within the sample, other DNA sequences also encode this same CDR3. This chain uses TRBV6-1 with TRBJ2-7, with D possibly being TRBD1 (6 bases). CDR3 length: 12 amino acids. V gave up 6 bases and J gave up 3 bases, with 9 bases separating them. Germline V gene lookup returns CDR1 MNHNS and CDR2 SASEGT. The CDR3 protein is CASRKDSYEQYF. As DNA, the CDR3 is TGTGCCAGCAGGAAGGACAGCTACGAGCAGTACTTC.

The sample holds one count of this clone. V is TRBV5-4 and J is TRBJ1-2; D is possibly TRBD1 (5 bases). The CDR3 sequence is 15 residues long. Between the trimmed V and J ends, which lost 4 bases and 2 bases, there was a span of 15 bases. Germline CDR1 SGHNT, CDR2 YYREEE (reference sequence). CDR3 residues: CASSPAQGSNYGYTF. CDR3 nucleotide sequence: TGTGCCAGCAGCCCGGCCCAGGGATCGAACTATGGCTACACCTTC.

The rearrangement joins TRBV5-1 to TRBJ1-2; TRBD1 matches 7 bases. The CDR3 runs to 12 residues. V lost 4 bases, J lost 12 bases, and 9 bases stayed unmatched. Per the germline V gene, CDR1 is SGHRS and CDR2 is YFSETQ. CDR3 sequence (DNA): TGCGCCAGCAGCACTTCCGGGACAGCCCACACCTTC. Translation gives CASSTSGTAHTF.

The gene calls are TRBV25-1 and TRBJ2-1; weak D call: TRBD2 (6 bases). Trimming took 3 bases from V and 1 from J, leaving 10 bases between them. This CDR3 contains 15 residues. The germline CDR1 and CDR2 sequences are MGHDK and SYGVNS. The CDR3 DNA sequence: TGTGCCAGCAGTGACGGTGGGGGGTCCTACAATGAGCAGTTCTTC. As protein: CASSDGGGSYNEQFF.

V gene TRBV5-1 combines with J gene TRBJ2-2, with D unclear. The CDR3 covers 13 residues. V dropped 2 bases and J dropped 6 bases, with 8 bases sitting between them. Germline CDR1 SGHRS, CDR2 YFSETQ. This chain's CDR3 is CASSFLEPGELFF. In DNA form, the CDR3 reads TGCGCCAGCAGCTTTCTAGAGCCCGGGGAGCTGTTTTTT.